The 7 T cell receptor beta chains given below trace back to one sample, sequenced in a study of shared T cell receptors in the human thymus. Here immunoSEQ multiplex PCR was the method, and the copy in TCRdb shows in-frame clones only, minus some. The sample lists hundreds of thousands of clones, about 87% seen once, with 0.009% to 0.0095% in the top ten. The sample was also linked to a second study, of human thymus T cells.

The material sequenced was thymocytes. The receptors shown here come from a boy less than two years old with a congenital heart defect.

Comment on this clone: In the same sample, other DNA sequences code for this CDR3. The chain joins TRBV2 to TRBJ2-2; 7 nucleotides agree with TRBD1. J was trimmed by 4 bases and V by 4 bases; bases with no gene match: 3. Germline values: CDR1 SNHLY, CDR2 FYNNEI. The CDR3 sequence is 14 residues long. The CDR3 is CASSVRQGTGELFF. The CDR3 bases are TGTGCCAGCAGTGTACGACAGGGCACCGGGGAGCTGTTTTTT. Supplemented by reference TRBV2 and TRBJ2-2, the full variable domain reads EPEVTQTPSHQVTQMGQEVILRCVPISNHLYFYWYRQILGQKVEFLVSFYNNEISEKSEIFDDQFSVERPDGSNFTLKIRSTKLEDSAMYFCASSVRQGTGELFFGEGSRLTVL.

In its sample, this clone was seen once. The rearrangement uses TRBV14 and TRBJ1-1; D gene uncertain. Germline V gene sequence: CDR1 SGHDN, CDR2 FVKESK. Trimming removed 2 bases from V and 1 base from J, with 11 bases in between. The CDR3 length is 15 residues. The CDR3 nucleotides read TGTGCCAGCAGCCAAACTTGGACTTCGAACACTGAAGCTTTCTTT. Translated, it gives CASSQTWTSNTEAFF.

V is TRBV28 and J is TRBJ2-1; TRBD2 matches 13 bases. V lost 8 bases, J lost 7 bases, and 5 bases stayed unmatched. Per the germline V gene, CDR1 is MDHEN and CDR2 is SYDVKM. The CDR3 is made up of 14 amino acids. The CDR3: CASVLAGGGNEQFF. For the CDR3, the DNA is TGTGCCAGCGTACTAGCGGGAGGGGGTAATGAGCAGTTCTTC.

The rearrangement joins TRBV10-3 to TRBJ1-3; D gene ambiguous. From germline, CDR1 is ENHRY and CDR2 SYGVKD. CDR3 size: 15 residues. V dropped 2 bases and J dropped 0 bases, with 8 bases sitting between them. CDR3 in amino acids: CAISEGRYSGNTIYF. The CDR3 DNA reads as TGTGCCATCAGTGAGGGGAGGTACTCTGGAAACACCATATATTTT.

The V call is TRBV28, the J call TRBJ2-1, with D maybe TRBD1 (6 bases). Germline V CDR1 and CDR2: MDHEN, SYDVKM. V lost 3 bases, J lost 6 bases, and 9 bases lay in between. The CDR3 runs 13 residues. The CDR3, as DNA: TGTGCCAGCAGTTTCAGGGGTCGCAATGAGCAGTTCTTC. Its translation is CASSFRGRNEQFF.

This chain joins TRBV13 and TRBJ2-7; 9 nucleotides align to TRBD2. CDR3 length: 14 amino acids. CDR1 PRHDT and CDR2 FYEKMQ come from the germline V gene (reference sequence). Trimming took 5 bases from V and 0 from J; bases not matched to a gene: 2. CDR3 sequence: CASSISGSSYEQYF. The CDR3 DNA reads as TGTGCCAGCAGCATTAGCGGGAGCTCCTACGAGCAGTACTTC.

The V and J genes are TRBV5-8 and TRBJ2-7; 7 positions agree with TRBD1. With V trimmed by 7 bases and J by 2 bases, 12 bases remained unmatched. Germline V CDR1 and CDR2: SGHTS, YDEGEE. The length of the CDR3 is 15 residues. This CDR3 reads CASRTPGTDPYEQYF. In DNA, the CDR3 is TGTGCCAGCCGGACCCCCGGGACAGACCCCTACGAGCAGTACTTC.